The 25 T cell receptor beta chains below all came from one sample that was sequenced in a study of cytomegalovirus exposure and HLA in healthy donors. A multiplex PCR was run with 60 Vbeta primers and 13 Jbeta primers. The protocol was immunoSEQ multiplex PCR, while the TCRdb copy is restricted to in-frame clones and leaves out a portion. The table lists roughly 150,000 clones, approximately 80% of them singletons. Sequencing was done on a sample of PBMCs. Source of these receptors: a man younger than 45 in good health and CMV-seronegative.

The chain joins TRBV29-1 to TRBJ2-2, with D possibly TRBD1 on 6 matching bases. Germline V lookup: CDR1 SQVTM, CDR2 ANQGSEA. The CDR3 totals 16 residues. Trimming cost V 4 bases and J 1 base, with 16 bases left between them. CDR3 DNA sequence: TGCAGCGTTGGACGACAGGTCTCTTTGAACACCGGGGAGCTGTTTTTT. Translation: CSVGRQVSLNTGELFF.

The chain has TRBV4-1 and TRBJ2-1; the D is unclear. The CDR3 sequence is 17 residues long. Germline loops: CDR1 MGHRA, CDR2 YSYEKL. Trimming took 0 bases from V and 3 from J, leaving 15 bases between them. The CDR3 coding sequence is TGCGCCAGCAGCCAAGAACGAGGCAGATCGGACTACAATGAGCAGTTCTTC. Amino acid sequence: CASSQERGRSDYNEQFF.

The chain carries TRBV7-2 and TRBJ1-4; D uncertain. Germline-derived CDR1 and CDR2 are SGHTA and FQGNSA. V lost 1 base and J lost 2, with 8 bases in between. The CDR3 covers 15 residues. The CDR3 protein is CASSLVAVTNEKLFF. The CDR3 DNA follows: TGTGCCAGCAGCTTAGTTGCAGTTACTAATGAAAAACTGTTTTTT. Combining the CDR3 with reference TRBV7-2 and TRBJ1-4 gives the whole variable domain GAGVSQSPSNKVTEKGKDVELRCDPISGHTALYWYRQSLGQGLEFLIYFQGNSAPDKSGLPSDRFSAERTGGSVSTLTIQRTQQEDSAVYLCASSLVAVTNEKLFFGSGTQLSVL.

Only a few counts were recorded for this clone. This chain connects TRBV6-6 to TRBJ2-7; 8 nucleotides agree with TRBD2. Germline CDR1 reads MNHNY; CDR2 reads SVGAGI (reference sequence). The CDR3 totals 15 residues. Unmatched junction bases numbered 4, after V lost 3 bases and J lost 0 bases. CDR3: CASSYSGGDSYEQYF. The CDR3 DNA follows: TGTGCCAGCAGTTATTCCGGGGGGGACTCCTACGAGCAGTACTTC.

CDR3 region: CASSQGVSASSPEAFF. In DNA form, the CDR3 reads TGCGCCAGCAGCCAAGGCGTCAGCGCGTCTAGTCCTGAAGCTTTCTTT. The chain joins TRBV4-1 to TRBJ1-1; unclear D gene. The CDR3 has 16 residues. Trimming cost V 1 base and J 6 bases, with 18 bases left between them. Looked up from germline, CDR1 is MGHRA and CDR2 is YSYEKL.

The rearrangement joins TRBV30 to TRBJ2-7, with D maybe TRBD2 (5 bases). The V end lost 0 bases, the J end lost 4 bases, and 10 bases lay between the germline ends. Germline CDR1 reads GTSNPN; CDR2 reads SVGIG (reference sequence). The CDR3 extends over 13 amino acids. CDR3 coding DNA: TGTGCCTGGAGTGTAGTAGAGGGTTACGAGCAGTACTTC. Its protein is CAWSVVEGYEQYF.

This chain links TRBV29-1 with TRBJ2-1, with TRBD2 as a possible D gene (7 bases). Germline V gene data show CDR1 as SQVTM and CDR2 as ANQGSEA. V lost 1 base and J 5 bases, leaving 12 bases between the germline ends. The CDR3 is 14 amino acids. The CDR3, as DNA: TGCAGCGTTGAAGGGGCGGGGGCGCACAATGAGCAGTTCTTC. This sequence encodes CSVEGAGAHNEQFF.

V is TRBV5-6 and J is TRBJ1-2; 10 bases agree with TRBD1. The V and J ends lost 5 bases and 5 bases, in that order; junction bases with no gene match: 6. Per germline, CDR1 SGHDT and CDR2 YYEEEE. This CDR3 comprises 14 residues. The CDR3 here is CASSRTGGSYGYTF. DNA of the CDR3: TGTGCCAGCAGTCGGACAGGGGGATCATATGGCTACACCTTC.

V gene TRBV27 combines with J gene TRBJ1-2; D is undetermined. CDR3 length equals 14 residues. V shed 8 bases and J shed 4 bases, with 17 bases lying between them. The V gene's germline CDR1 is MNHEY and CDR2 SMNVEV (reference sequence). CDR3 DNA: TGTGCCAGCCGAGAAACGGGGTACCGCTATGGCTACACCTTC. Translation gives CASRETGYRYGYTF.

This rearrangement joins TRBV5-4 to TRBJ2-5, with a weak D call TRBD2 (6 bases). The CDR3 runs 14 residues. In germline, CDR1 is SGHNT, CDR2 YYREEE (reference sequence). V was cut by 0 bases and J by 5 bases, with 11 bases left in between. CDR3 protein: CASSLDAAGETQYF. The CDR3 DNA reads TGTGCCAGCAGCTTGGATGCGGCGGGGGAGACCCAGTACTTC.

This clone was found a few times. The chain carries TRBV11-2 and TRBJ1-1; D is unclear. V gave up 7 bases and J gave up 6 bases, with 15 bases separating them. The CDR3 contains 13 residues. Germline assignment: CDR1 SGHAT and CDR2 FQNNGV. The CDR3 spells CASTSGSTAEAFF. The CDR3 coding sequence is TGTGCCAGCACCTCCGGGAGCACGGCTGAAGCTTTCTTT.

In nucleotides, the CDR3 is TGTGCCAGCAGATTTCCGGGACAGGGGTCCTACGAGCAGTACTTC. This encodes CASRFPGQGSYEQYF. The gene calls are TRBV6-5 and TRBJ2-7; 10 positions agree with TRBD1. Trimming cost V 6 bases and J 1 base; bases outside gene matches: 6. This CDR3 is built from 15 residues. From germline, CDR1 is MNHEY and CDR2 SVGAGI.

The rearrangement links TRBV2 to TRBJ2-1, with 14 bases aligning to TRBD2. The CDR3 sequence is 16 residues long. The germline V gene has CDR1 SNHLY and CDR2 FYNNEI. Trimming removed 6 bases from V and 7 bases from J; junction bases left unmatched: 8. CDR3 loop: CASRTSGGAGVNEQFF. Here the CDR3 DNA reads TGTGCCAGCAGGACTAGCGGGGGGGCCGGGGTGAATGAGCAGTTCTTC.

The chain employs TRBV10-1 and TRBJ2-7; 7 nucleotides line up with TRBD1. Losses at the gene ends were 6 bases for V and 6 bases for J; bases not matched to a gene: 8. CDR1 WNHNN and CDR2 SYGVQD come from the germline V gene (reference sequence). This CDR3 has 13 amino acids. The CDR3 DNA reads as TGCGCCAGCAGCCGCCGGACAGGCAGCGAGCAGTACTTC. Its translation: CASSRRTGSEQYF.

In this sample, this clone turned up a few times. The chain has TRBV11-2 and TRBJ1-1; TRBD1 matches at 7 bases. This CDR3 has 14 residues. The J segment lost 3 bases and the V segment lost 7 bases, leaving 8 bases of the junction unmatched. The germline V gene encodes CDR1 SGHAT and CDR2 FQNNGV. The CDR3 region is CASTFDRVDTEAFF. As DNA, the CDR3 is TGTGCCAGCACCTTTGACAGGGTCGACACTGAAGCTTTCTTT.

A single count supports this clone. V is TRBV13 and J is TRBJ1-1, with TRBD1 as a possible D gene (6 bases). V shed 3 bases and J shed 6 bases, with 11 bases lying between them. Germline CDR1 reads PRHDT; CDR2 reads FYEKMQ (reference sequence). This CDR3 region has 13 residues. This CDR3 reads CASSFERGSEAFF. The CDR3 DNA sequence: TGTGCCAGCAGCTTCGAAAGGGGGTCTGAAGCTTTCTTT.

Comments on this clone: Germline and junction disagree at one end, which may indicate a read error. The chain has TRBV7-7 and TRBJ2-2, with TRBD1 matching 9 bases. This CDR3 has 17 amino acids. The germline gives CDR1 SSHAT, CDR2 FNYEAQ (reference sequence). The CDR3 region is CASSPTPGQGFLGELFF. The CDR3 coding sequence is TGTGCTAGCAGTCCGACACCGGGACAGGGCTTCCTCGGGGAGCTGTTTTTT. The complete variable domain, with remaining parts taken from reference TRBV7-7 and TRBJ2-2, reads GAGVSQSPRYKVTKRGQDVTLRCDPISSHATLYWYQQALGQGPEFLTYFNYEAQPDKSGLPSDRFSAERPEGSISTLTIQRTEQRDSAMYRCASSPTPGQGFLGELFFGEGSRLTVL.

V gene TRBV19 combines with J gene TRBJ2-7; a possible D gene is TRBD2 (6 bases). V lost 3 bases, J lost 3 bases, and 24 bases lay in between. Germline values: CDR1 LNHDA, CDR2 SQIVND (reference sequence). This CDR3 is built from 18 residues. Written as DNA, the CDR3 is TGTGCCAGTAGTATGGAGGTACCGGCCGGAGGGCTCATCTACGAGCAGTACTTC. Encoded protein: CASSMEVPAGGLIYEQYF.

The rearrangement links TRBV13 to TRBJ1-1; TRBD1 is a possible D gene (5 bases). The V end lost 5 bases, the J end lost 0 bases, and 16 bases lay between the germline ends. The CDR3 consists of 16 residues. Germline V gene lookup returns CDR1 PRHDT and CDR2 FYEKMQ (reference sequence). The CDR3 protein is CASSPRHRKMNTEAFF. CDR3 in DNA: TGTGCCAGCAGCCCCCGTCACAGGAAAATGAACACTGAAGCTTTCTTT.

The chain carries TRBV28 and TRBJ1-1; D might be TRBD1 (6 bases). There are 15 residues in the CDR3. Trimming removed 6 bases from V and 0 bases from J, with 14 bases in between. Germline-derived CDR1 and CDR2 are MDHEN and SYDVKM. The CDR3 reads CASSGQQNMNTEAFF. In DNA, the CDR3 is TGTGCCAGCAGCGGACAGCAAAATATGAACACTGAAGCTTTCTTT.

The chain has TRBV11-3 and TRBJ2-7; tentative D call: TRBD1 (6 bases). Germline V gene data show CDR1 as SGHNT and CDR2 as YENEEA. The CDR3 length is 14 residues. V was clipped by 5 bases and J by 0 bases, with 11 bases between them. The CDR3 region has the DNA TGTGCCAGCAGCCTGGGGGCTAGCTCCTACGAGCAGTACTTC. Amino acids: CASSLGASSYEQYF.

This clone has just one count. The chain uses TRBV5-6 and TRBJ1-6; 7 nucleotides line up with TRBD1. The germline CDR1 and CDR2 sequences are SGHDT and YYEEEE. V shed 0 bases, J shed 7 bases, and the junction held 4 bases outside the gene matches. The CDR3 totals 15 residues. This CDR3 is CASSLGQGSNSPLHF. The CDR3 bases are TGTGCCAGCAGCTTGGGACAGGGATCGAATTCACCCCTCCACTTT.

With regard to this clone: The same CDR3 arises from other DNA sequences in this sample as well. The J gene is TRBJ1-5, the V gene TRBV6-1; tentatively, D is TRBD1 (6 bases). The CDR3 is 14 amino acids. Germline V gene data show CDR1 as MNHNS and CDR2 as SASEGT. Between the trimmed V and J ends, which lost 1 base and 4 bases, there was a span of 8 bases. In DNA form, the CDR3 reads TGTGCCAGCAGTGAAGGGACAGAGAATCAGCCCCAGCATTTT. It yields the protein CASSEGTENQPQHF.

In DNA, the CDR3 is TGTGCCAGTAGTATAGCTTCAGGGTTATACACTGAAGCTTTCTTT. This encodes CASSIASGLYTEAFF. The chain combines TRBV19 with TRBJ1-1; D is possibly TRBD1 (5 bases). V dropped 1 base and J dropped 3 bases, with 12 bases sitting between them. The CDR3 covers 15 residues. Germline CDR1 LNHDA, CDR2 SQIVND (reference sequence).

The chain uses TRBV7-9 and TRBJ2-7; D is perhaps TRBD1 (6 bases). Germline loops: CDR1 SEHNR, CDR2 FQNEAQ (reference sequence). Trimming took 5 bases from V and 5 from J, leaving 16 bases between them. This CDR3 has 14 residues. As DNA, the CDR3 is TGTGCCAGCAGCCCGGACAGTGGGGGTCACGAGCAGTACTTC. Encoded protein: CASSPDSGGHEQYF.